This T cell receptor (beta chain) was sequenced in a study of blood T cell repertoires in COVID-19 (dated by TCRdb to 2019 to 2021). With regard to the full study: Samples from collaborators originated in the United States, Italy and Spain and spanned both the acute and convalescent phases of COVID-19. The material from the prospective study consisted of cDNA or gDNA derived from T cells, B-cell-depleted T cells, or PBMCs. Deeply sampled blood TCRbeta repertoires from subjects exposed to, actively infected with, or recovered from COVID-19 were included in the dataset. The repertoires were made available in a free public database intended to serve as a resource for research on the immune response to SARS-CoV-2. Samples were obtained from the ongoing ImmuneRACE study (first 160 participants) and from 950 to 1,500 subjects provided by 6 global collaborators. Nearly every sample came with metadata listing a de-identified subject ID, COVID-19 status, age in years and sex. HLA class I and class II types, where available, came from metadata supplied by the sample provider rather than from assay-based typing.

The full study reports these points: Clinical and demographic metadata were provided uncurated, with the amount varying by source and participant.

Reading from cysteine to phenylalanine, the CDR3 counts 12 amino acids. CDR3 DNA is the only sequence kept; it has 36 bases, read in frame from the first base. Trimming removed 8 bases from V and 0 bases from J, leaving 7 bases between the germline ends. TCRbeta CDR3 regions were amplified from genomic DNA using the immunoSEQ Assay, a bias-controlled multiplex PCR. The authors' analysis ran thus. Nucleated cell counts per sample were estimated from amplification of reference gene primers within the assay. To quantify the absolute abundance of each unique TCRbeta CDR3 rearrangement, sequence reads were collapsed and filtered. Productive Simpson clonality was computed per sample as the square root of Simpson's diversity index over productive rearrangements. This is the immuneACCESS table as TCRdb keeps it, with only in-frame sequences that have V and J called. A part of the clones is gone; compared with another copy, unresolved V genes explain less than half, and the rest is unexplained. The V and J calls and clone size come from that table; D and trimming were worked out from the DNA. This sample holds approximately 170,000 clones; roughly 90% were observed only once. Together, the top ten hold approximately 11% of the sample.

At one collaborating source in Seattle, patients were enrolled during active infection and were followed longitudinally through the course of disease. Whole blood was collected in K2EDTA tubes by collaborating institutions according to the institutions' own protocols. For TCRbeta analysis, collaborator samples were shipped as frozen whole blood, as isolated PBMCs, or as DNA extracted from either sample type. A word on this clone: It lacks a known antigen. No base qualities exist here, and no much larger clone lies one base off it.

The origin of this receptor is an older woman with COVID-19, enrolled during active disease. The specimen sequenced was peripheral blood. The chain employs TRBV12-3 or TRBV12-4 and TRBJ1-1, with no reliable assignment of the D segment. The nucleotides read TGTGCCAGCCTCGGGGTGAACACTGAAGCTTTCTTT. It specifies CASLGVNTEAFF.